These 15 T cell receptor beta chains came from one sample sequenced in a study of blood T cell repertoires in COVID-19. TCRdb's copy holds only in-frame clones and misses some; the assay was immunoSEQ multiplex PCR. The sample carries more than 200,000 clones, about 80% recorded once. The material sequenced was peripheral blood. Receptor source: a man aged 80 or over with acute or convalescent COVID-19.

The rearrangement joins TRBV9 to TRBJ2-5; D possibly corresponds to TRBD2 (5 bases). CDR3 size: 17 residues. The V gene's germline CDR1 is SGDLS and CDR2 YYNGEE. The germline V and J ends were trimmed by 8 bases and 4 bases, with 27 bases remaining between them. CDR3 protein: CARSRGLAVPLAETQYF. The DNA of the CDR3 is TGTGCCAGGTCCCGGGGTCTAGCCGTTCCCTTGGCAGAGACCCAGTACTTC.

The rearrangement uses TRBV2 and TRBJ1-2, with 9 bases that match TRBD1. J lost 6 bases, V lost 6 bases, and 5 bases had no gene match. Germline V CDR1 and CDR2: SNHLY, FYNNEI. The CDR3 consists of 13 residues. The CDR3, as DNA: TGTGCCAGCAGCGGGACAGGGTCAGATGGCTACACCTTC. The encoded protein is CASSGTGSDGYTF.

The gene calls are TRBV7-7 and TRBJ2-5, with D possibly matching TRBD2 (6 bases). Germline V CDR1 and CDR2: SSHAT, FNYEAQ (reference sequence). CDR3 length: 14 residues. The V end was cut by 5 bases, the J end by 2 bases, with 12 bases between. Here the CDR3 reads CASSPSSGQETQYF. CDR3 nucleotides: TGTGCCAGCAGCCCGTCCAGCGGGCAAGAGACCCAGTACTTC. Full variable domain (outside the CDR3, taken from reference TRBV7-7 and TRBJ2-5): GAGVSQSPRYKVTKRGQDVTLRCDPISSHATLYWYQQALGQGPEFLTYFNYEAQPDKSGLPSDRFSAERPEGSISTLTIQRTEQRDSAMYRCASSPSSGQETQYFGPGTRLLVL.

The chain is built from TRBV10-3 and TRBJ1-2; 9 bases are a match to TRBD1. There are 14 residues in the CDR3. The V segment lost 7 bases and the J segment 4 bases; nucleotides outside the gene matches: 7. Germline CDR1 and CDR2: ENHRY and SYGVKD. The CDR3 region is CAITAGQGFYGYTF. In DNA, the CDR3 is TGTGCCATCACCGCGGGACAGGGCTTCTATGGCTACACCTTC.

The V and J genes are TRBV25-1 and TRBJ2-6; D not certain. Deletions cut 10 bases from V and 2 bases from J, with 6 bases between. CDR1 and CDR2 (germline): MGHDK, SYGVNS. This CDR3 has 12 amino acids. CDR3 sequence reads: CATSAGANVLTF. The CDR3 coding sequence is TGTGCCACTTCGGCTGGGGCCAACGTCCTGACTTTC.

CDR3 protein: CASVRAVNGELFF. CDR3 in DNA: TGTGCCAGCGTCCGCGCGGTTAATGGGGAGCTGTTTTTT. The chain carries TRBV12-3 or TRBV12-4 and TRBJ2-2, with D uncertain. Trimming stripped 8 bases from V and 8 bases from J, with 15 bases between. The CDR3 is made up of 13 amino acids.

The V gene is TRBV28, the J gene TRBJ1-5, with 8 nucleotides matching TRBD1. The CDR3 contains 14 residues. With V trimmed by 6 bases and J by 6 bases, 7 bases remained unmatched. Germline CDR1 MDHEN, CDR2 SYDVKM. The CDR3 nucleotides read TGTGCCAGCAGCTCGACAGGGGAAGGTCAGCCCCAGCATTTT. It encodes CASSSTGEGQPQHF.

The chain has TRBV10-3 and TRBJ2-7; 9 bases align to TRBD1. CDR3 length: 15 residues. The trim removed 4 bases at V and 3 bases at J, leaving 7 bases unmatched. Germline lookup yields CDR1 ENHRY and CDR2 SYGVKD. The chain's CDR3 is CAISAPGQGYYEQYF. For the CDR3, the DNA is TGTGCCATCAGTGCTCCGGGACAGGGATACTACGAGCAGTACTTC.

The rearrangement links TRBV6-6 to TRBJ1-1; 7 bases map to TRBD1. The CDR3 spans 13 residues. CDR1 is MNHNY, CDR2 SVGAGI, per germline (reference sequence). V shed 6 bases, J shed 11 bases, and the junction held 12 bases outside the gene matches. The CDR3, as DNA: TGTGCCAGCAGGCCCGACAGGGACGGCCGGGCTTTCTTT. Amino acid sequence: CASRPDRDGRAFF.

The chain joins TRBV5-6 to TRBJ1-5; 7 bases fit TRBD1. V dropped 0 bases and J dropped 8; count of bases not matched to a gene: 8. The CDR3 totals 15 residues. CDR1 is SGHDT and CDR2 is YYEEEE in the germline V gene. This CDR3 is CASSLADRASKPQHF. In nucleotides, the CDR3 is TGTGCCAGCAGCTTGGCCGACAGGGCGTCGAAGCCCCAGCATTTT.

V gene TRBV9 combines with J gene TRBJ1-4; 9 nucleotides align to TRBD1. With V trimmed by 3 bases and J by 8 bases, 8 bases remained unmatched. This CDR3 has 15 residues. Germline lookup yields CDR1 SGDLS and CDR2 YYNGEE. CDR3 sequence reads: CASSAWDRAGEKLFF. CDR3 nucleotide sequence: TGTGCCAGCAGCGCCTGGGACAGGGCGGGAGAAAAACTGTTTTTT.

The V gene is TRBV18, the J gene TRBJ1-4; TRBD1 might be the D (6 bases). This CDR3 region has 13 residues. In germline, CDR1 is KGHSH, CDR2 LQKENI. Trimming took off 4 bases at V and 7 bases at J, with 10 bases between the two ends. The CDR3 loop is CASSRGLGEKLFF. CDR3 bases: TGTGCCAGCTCACGGGGGCTGGGTGAAAAACTGTTTTTT.

The chain is built from TRBV5-1 and TRBJ2-1, with D perhaps TRBD2 (6 bases). Trimming pared 4 bases from V and 7 bases from J, leaving 21 bases between. The CDR3 is 16 residues long. Germline CDR1 SGHRS, CDR2 YFSETQ. The CDR3 reads CASSGGSAGRGNEQFF. In DNA, the CDR3 is TGCGCCAGCAGCGGTGGGTCCGCGGGACGAGGGAATGAGCAGTTCTTC.

V and J are TRBV5-5 and TRBJ1-3, with TRBD1 identical over 8 bases. V was clipped by 0 bases and J by 9 bases; unmatched bases: 8. CDR3 length equals 15 residues. Per germline, CDR1 SGHKS and CDR2 YYEKEE (reference sequence). CDR3 amino acids: CASSLVQGGRATIYF. CDR3 bases: TGTGCCAGCAGCTTGGTACAGGGGGGCCGTGCCACCATATATTTT.

The rearrangement joins TRBV5-1 to TRBJ1-1, with 9 bases aligning to TRBD1. With V trimmed by 4 bases and J by 1 base, 5 bases remained unmatched. This CDR3 spans 15 amino acids. From germline, CDR1 is SGHRS and CDR2 YFSETQ. CDR3 residues: CASSKGQGGNTEAFF. As DNA, the CDR3 is TGCGCCAGCAGCAAGGGACAGGGAGGGAACACTGAAGCTTTCTTT.